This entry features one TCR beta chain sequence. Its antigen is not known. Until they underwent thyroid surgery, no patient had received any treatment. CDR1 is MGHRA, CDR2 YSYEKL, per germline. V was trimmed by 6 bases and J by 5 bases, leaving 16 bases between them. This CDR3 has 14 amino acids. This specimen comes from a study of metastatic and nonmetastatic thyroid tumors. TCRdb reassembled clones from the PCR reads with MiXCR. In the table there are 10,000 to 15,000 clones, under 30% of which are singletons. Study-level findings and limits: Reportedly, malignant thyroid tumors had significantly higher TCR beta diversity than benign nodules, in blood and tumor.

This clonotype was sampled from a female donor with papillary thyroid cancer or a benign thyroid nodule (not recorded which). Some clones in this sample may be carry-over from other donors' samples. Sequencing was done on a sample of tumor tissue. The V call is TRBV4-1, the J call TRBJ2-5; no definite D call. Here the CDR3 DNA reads TGCGCCAGCAGGAGGAGTGGTGGGCGGGAGACCCAGTACTTC. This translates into CASRRSGGRETQYF.